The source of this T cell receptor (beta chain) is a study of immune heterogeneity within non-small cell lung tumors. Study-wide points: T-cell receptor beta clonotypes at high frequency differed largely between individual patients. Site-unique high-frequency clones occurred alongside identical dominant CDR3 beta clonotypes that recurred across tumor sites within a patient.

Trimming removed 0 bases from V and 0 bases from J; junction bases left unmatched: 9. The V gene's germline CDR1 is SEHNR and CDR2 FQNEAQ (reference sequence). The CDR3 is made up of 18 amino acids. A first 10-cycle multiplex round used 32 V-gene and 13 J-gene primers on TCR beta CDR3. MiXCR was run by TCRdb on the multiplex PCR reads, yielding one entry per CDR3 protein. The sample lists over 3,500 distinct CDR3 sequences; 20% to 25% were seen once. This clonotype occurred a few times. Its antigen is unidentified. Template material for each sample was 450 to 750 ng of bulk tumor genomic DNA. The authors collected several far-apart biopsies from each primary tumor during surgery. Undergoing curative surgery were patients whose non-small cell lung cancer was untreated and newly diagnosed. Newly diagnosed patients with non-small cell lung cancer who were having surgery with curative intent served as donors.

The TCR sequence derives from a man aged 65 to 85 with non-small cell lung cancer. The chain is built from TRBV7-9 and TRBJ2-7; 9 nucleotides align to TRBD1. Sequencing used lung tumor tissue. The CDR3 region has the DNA TGTGCCAGCAGCTTAGCGCTCGGACAGGGGCAATACTCCTACGAGCAGTACTTC. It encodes CASSLALGQGQYSYEQYF.